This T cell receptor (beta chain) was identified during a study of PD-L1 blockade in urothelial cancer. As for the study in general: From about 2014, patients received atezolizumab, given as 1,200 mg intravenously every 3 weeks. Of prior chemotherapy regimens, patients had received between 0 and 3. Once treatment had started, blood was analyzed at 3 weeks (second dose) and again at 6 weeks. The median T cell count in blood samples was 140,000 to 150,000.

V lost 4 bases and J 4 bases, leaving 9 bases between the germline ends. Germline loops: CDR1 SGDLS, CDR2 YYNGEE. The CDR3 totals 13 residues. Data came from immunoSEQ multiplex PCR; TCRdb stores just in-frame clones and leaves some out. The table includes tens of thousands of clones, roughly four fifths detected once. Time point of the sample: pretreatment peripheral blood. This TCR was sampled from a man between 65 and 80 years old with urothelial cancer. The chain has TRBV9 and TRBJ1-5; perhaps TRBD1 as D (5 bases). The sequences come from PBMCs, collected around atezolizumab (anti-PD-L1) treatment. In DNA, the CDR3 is TGTGCCAGCAGCTTCGGACATAATCAGCCCCAGCATTTT. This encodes CASSFGHNQPQHF.